This paragraph covers one TCR beta chain sequence. Antigen: not known. This sample was included in a study of cytomegalovirus exposure and HLA in healthy donors. Study-level results: Most CMV-associated TCR beta chains appeared HLA-restricted in a later analysis.

The germline V and J ends were trimmed by 5 bases and 3 bases, with 23 bases remaining between them. In germline, CDR1 is MNHEY, CDR2 SMNVEV (reference sequence). The length of the CDR3 is 19 residues. Vbeta (60) and Jbeta (13) primers were used in the PCR. TCRdb keeps only in-frame clones here, not all; method: immunoSEQ multiplex PCR. Of 130,000 or so clones listed, approximately 8.8% were seen once; the top ten hold 5.5%. The V gene is TRBV27, the J gene TRBJ1-6, with D hard to call. What was sequenced was PBMCs. The sequence was collected from a man aged 40-55 years in good health and CMV-seronegative. The CDR3 protein is CASSPLSSPHRNYNSPLHF. The CDR3 coding sequence is TGTGCCAGCAGTCCCCTATCAAGTCCTCACCGAAACTATAATTCACCCCTCCACTTT.